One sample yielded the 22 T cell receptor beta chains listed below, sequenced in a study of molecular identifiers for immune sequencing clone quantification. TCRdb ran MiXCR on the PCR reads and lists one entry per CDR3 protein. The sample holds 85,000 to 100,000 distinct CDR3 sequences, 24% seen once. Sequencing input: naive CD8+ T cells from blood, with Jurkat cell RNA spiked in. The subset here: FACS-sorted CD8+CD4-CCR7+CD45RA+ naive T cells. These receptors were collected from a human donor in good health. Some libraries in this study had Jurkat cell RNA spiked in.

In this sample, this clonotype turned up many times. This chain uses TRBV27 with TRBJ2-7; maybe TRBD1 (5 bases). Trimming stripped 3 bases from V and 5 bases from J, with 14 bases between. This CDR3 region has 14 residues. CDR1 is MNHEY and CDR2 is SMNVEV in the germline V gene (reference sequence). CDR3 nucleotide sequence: TGTGCCAGCAGTTTTGGCCAGGGCGGCCACGAGCAGTACTTC. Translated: CASSFGQGGHEQYF.

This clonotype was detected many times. CDR3 sequence (DNA): TGTGCCAGCAGTTTATCGGGGGGCAGTGGTTTTCATGGCTACACCTTC. Residues: CASSLSGGSGFHGYTF. V gene TRBV27 combines with J gene TRBJ1-2; D might be TRBD1 (6 bases). The CDR3 is 16 residues long. With 0 bases removed from V and 6 bases from J, the gap between germline ends came to 17 bases. Germline V gene sequence: CDR1 MNHEY, CDR2 SMNVEV (reference sequence).

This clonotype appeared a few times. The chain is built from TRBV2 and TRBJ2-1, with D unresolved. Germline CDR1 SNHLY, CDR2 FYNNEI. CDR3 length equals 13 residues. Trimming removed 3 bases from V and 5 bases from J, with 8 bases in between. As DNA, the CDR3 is TGTGCCAGCAGTGACCCTGTAAACAATGAGCAGTTCTTC. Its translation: CASSDPVNNEQFF.

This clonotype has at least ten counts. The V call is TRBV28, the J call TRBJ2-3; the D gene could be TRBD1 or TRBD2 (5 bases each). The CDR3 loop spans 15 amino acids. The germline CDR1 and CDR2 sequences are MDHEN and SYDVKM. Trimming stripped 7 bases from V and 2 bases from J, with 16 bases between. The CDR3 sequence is CASNPGQSYTDTQYF. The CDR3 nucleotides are TGTGCCAGCAACCCGGGGCAGAGTTACACAGATACGCAGTATTTT. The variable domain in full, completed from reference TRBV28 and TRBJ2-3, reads DVKVTQSSRYLVKRTGEKVFLECVQDMDHENMFWYRQDPGLGLRLIYFSYDVKMKEKGDIPEGYSVSREKKERFSLILESASTNQTSMYLCASNPGQSYTDTQYFGPGTRLTVL.

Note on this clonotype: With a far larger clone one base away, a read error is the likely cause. CDR3 DNA sequence: TGTACCAGCAGCTTAGGCGGGGGGGAGCAGTACTTC. Its protein is CTSSLGGGEQYF. The chain is built from TRBV7-6 and TRBJ2-7; 8 bases are a match to TRBD2. The germline gives CDR1 SGHVS, CDR2 FNYEAQ. The CDR3 has 12 residues. Based on the CDR3 plus reference TRBV7-6 and TRBJ2-7, the full variable domain is GAGVSQSPRYKVTKRGQDVALRCDPISGHVSLYWYRQALGQGPEFLTYFNYEAQQDKSGLPNDRFSAERPEGSISTLTIQRTEQRDSAMYRCTSSLGGGEQYFGPGTRLTVT.

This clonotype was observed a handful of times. DNA for the CDR3: TGCGCCAGCAGCCCCGAGAGCTGGACGAACACCGGGGAGCTGTTTTTT. This codes for CASSPESWTNTGELFF. The gene calls are TRBV5-1 and TRBJ2-2; unclear D gene. CDR3 length: 16 residues. Germline V lookup: CDR1 SGHRS, CDR2 YFSETQ. Trimming took 4 bases from V and 0 from J, leaving 13 bases between them.

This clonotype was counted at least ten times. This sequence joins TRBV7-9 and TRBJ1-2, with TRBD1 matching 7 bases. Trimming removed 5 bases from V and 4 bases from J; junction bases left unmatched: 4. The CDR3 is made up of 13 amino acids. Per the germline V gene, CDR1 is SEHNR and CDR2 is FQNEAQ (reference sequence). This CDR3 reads CASSQDRAYGYTF. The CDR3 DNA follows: TGTGCCAGCAGCCAAGACAGGGCCTATGGCTACACCTTC.

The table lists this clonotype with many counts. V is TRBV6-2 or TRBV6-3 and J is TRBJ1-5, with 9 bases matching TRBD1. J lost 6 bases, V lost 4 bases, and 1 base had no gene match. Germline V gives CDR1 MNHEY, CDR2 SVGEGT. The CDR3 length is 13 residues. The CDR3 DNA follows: TGTGCCAGCAGTTTGACAGGGGGTCAGCCCCAGCATTTT. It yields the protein CASSLTGGQPQHF.

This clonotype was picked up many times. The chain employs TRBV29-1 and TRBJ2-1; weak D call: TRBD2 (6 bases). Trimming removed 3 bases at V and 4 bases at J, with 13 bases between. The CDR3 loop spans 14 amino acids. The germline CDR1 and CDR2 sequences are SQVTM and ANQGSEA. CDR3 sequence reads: CSVEPSGFYNEQFF. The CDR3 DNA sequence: TGCAGCGTTGAGCCGAGCGGGTTTTACAATGAGCAGTTCTTC.

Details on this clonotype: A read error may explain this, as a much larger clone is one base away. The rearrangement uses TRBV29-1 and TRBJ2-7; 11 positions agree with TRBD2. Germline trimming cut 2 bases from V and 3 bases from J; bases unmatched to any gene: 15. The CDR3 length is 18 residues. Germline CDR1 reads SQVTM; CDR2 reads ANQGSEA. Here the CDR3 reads CSVERRLAGTTFNYEQYF. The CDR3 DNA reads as TGCAGCGTTGAAAGGCGACTAGCGGGAACTACTTTCAACTACGAGCAGTACTTC.

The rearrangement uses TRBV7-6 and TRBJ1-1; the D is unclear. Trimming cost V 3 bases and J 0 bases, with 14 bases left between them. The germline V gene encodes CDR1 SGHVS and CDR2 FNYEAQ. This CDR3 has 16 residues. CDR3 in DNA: TGTGCCAGCAGCTTGATACAGCCGATCATGAACACTGAAGCTTTCTTT. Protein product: CASSLIQPIMNTEAFF.

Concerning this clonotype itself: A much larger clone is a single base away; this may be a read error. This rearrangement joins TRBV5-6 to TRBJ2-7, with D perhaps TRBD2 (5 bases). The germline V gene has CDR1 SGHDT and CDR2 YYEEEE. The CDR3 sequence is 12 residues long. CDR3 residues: CASNLASSEQYF. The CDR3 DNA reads TGTGCCAGCAACCTAGCCTCCTCCGAGCAGTACTTC.

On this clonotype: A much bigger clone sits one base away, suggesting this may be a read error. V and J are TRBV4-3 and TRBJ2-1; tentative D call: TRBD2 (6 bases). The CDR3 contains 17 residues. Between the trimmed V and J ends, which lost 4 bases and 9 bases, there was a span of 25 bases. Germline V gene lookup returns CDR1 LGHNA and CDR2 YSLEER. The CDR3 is CASSRDYPAEGQGEQFF. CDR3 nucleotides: TGCGCCAGCAGCCGAGATTACCCAGCGGAGGGTCAGGGTGAGCAGTTCTTC.

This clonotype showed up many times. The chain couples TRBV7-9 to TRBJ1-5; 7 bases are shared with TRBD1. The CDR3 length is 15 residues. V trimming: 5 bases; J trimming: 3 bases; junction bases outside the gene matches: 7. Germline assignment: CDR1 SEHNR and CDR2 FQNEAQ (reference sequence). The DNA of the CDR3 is TGTGCCAGCAGCCCACCAGGGGGGTCCAATCAGCCCCAGCATTTT. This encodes CASSPPGGSNQPQHF.

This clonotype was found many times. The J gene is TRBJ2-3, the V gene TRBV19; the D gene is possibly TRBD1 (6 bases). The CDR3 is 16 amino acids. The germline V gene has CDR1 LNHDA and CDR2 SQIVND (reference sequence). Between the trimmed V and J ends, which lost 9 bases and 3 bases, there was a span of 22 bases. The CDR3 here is CASRGGFQRVTDTQYF. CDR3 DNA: TGTGCCAGCAGAGGGGGATTTCAAAGGGTAACAGATACGCAGTATTTT.

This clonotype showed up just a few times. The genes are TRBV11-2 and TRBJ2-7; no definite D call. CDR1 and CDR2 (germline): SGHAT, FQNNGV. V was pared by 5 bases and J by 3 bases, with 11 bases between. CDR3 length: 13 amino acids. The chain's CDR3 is CASSENLNYEQYF. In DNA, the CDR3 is TGTGCCAGCAGCGAGAACCTTAACTACGAGCAGTACTTC.

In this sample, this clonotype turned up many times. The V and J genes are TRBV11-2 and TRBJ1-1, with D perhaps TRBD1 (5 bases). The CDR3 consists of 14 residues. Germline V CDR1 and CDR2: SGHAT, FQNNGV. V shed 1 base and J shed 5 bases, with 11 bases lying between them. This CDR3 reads CASSLVGVGTEAFF. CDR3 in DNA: TGTGCCAGCAGCTTAGTAGGGGTGGGGACTGAAGCTTTCTTT.

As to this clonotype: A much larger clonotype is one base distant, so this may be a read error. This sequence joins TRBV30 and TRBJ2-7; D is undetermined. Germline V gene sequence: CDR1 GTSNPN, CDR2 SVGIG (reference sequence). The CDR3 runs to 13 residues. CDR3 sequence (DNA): TGTGCCTGGAGTTACAGCAGCTCCTACGAGCGGTACTTC. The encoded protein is CAWSYSSSYERYF.

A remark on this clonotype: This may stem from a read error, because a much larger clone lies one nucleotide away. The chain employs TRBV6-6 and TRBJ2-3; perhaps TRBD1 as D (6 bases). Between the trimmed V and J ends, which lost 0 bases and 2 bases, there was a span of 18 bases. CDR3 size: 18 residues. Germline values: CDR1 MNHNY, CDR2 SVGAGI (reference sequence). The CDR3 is CASSYSTRGLSDTDTQYF. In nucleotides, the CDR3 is TGTGCCAGCAGTTACTCGACCAGGGGCCTTTCCGACACAGATACGCAGTATTTT.

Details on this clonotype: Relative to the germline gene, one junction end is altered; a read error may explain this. In DNA, the CDR3 is TGTGCCAGCAGCTTCTCCCAGGTTGGACACCACTACGAGCAGTGCTTC. Its translation: CASSFSQVGHHYEQCF. The V call is TRBV7-8, the J call TRBJ2-7; D is possibly TRBD1 (5 bases). CDR1 and CDR2 (germline): SGHVS, FQNEAQ. The CDR3 is 16 amino acids.

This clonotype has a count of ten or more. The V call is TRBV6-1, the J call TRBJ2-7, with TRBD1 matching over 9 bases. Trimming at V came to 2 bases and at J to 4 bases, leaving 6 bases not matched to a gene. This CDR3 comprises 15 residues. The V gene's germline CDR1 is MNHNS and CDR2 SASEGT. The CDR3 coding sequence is TGTGCCAGCAGTGAATGGGTACAGGGGGCTTACGAGCAGTACTTC. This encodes CASSEWVQGAYEQYF.

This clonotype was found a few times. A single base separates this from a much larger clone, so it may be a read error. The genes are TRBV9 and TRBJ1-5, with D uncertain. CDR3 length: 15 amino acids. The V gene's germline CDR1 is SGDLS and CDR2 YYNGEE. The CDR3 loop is CASSVEGHSNQRQHF. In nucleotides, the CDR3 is TGTGCCAGCAGCGTAGAAGGTCATAGCAATCAGCGCCAGCATTTT.